This T cell receptor (beta chain) was obtained from a study of identical twins. TCRdb analysed the 5' RACE reads with MiXCR anew, one entry per CDR3 protein. The top ten clones hold roughly 0.5% of a sample with approximately 490,000 distinct CDR3 sequences, around 22% of them seen once. The CDR3 extends over 15 amino acids. The V and J ends lost 0 bases and 5 bases respectively, with 11 bases between them. The germline CDR1 and CDR2 sequences are KGHSH and LQKENI. Regarding this clonotype: Antigen specificity is unknown.

Study results and caveats: Instead of following the same donors, the conclusions were based on cross-sectional statistical analysis. Cord blood beta clonotypes that were abundant carried fewer insertions, and memory repertoires showed no such trend. Zero-insertion analyses could be partly confounded by invariant MAIT and iNKT cells.

This sample also appeared in a second study, on yellow fever vaccine responses in identical twins.

This receptor was identified in a woman aged 18-29 years in good health. The chain uses TRBV18 and TRBJ2-1; D is perhaps TRBD2 (5 bases). Sequencing was performed on CD4+ T cells sorted from blood. The CDR3 coding sequence is TGTGCCAGCTCACCACCTAGCGCAGTTGACAATGAGCAGTTCTTC. Its protein is CASSPPSAVDNEQFF.